This T cell receptor beta chain is drawn from a study of OX40 agonist ivuxolimab in advanced cancers. Study information: Males comprised 70% to 90% of the group, whose mean age was approximately 60 years (range 23 to 79).

Study results and caveats: What antigens the expanded peripheral T cells recognized was never established.

Generated by immunoSEQ multiplex PCR, the TCRdb table keeps only in-frame clones and is missing some. Of around 66,000 clones listed, over 75% are singletons. Note on this clone: What it binds is unknown.

Patients were ruled out by autoimmune disease history or systemic immunosuppression. Peripheral blood came from all dose cohorts at three timepoints. Germline values: CDR1 MNHEY, CDR2 SMNVEV (reference sequence). V was cut by 2 bases and J by 5 bases, with 28 bases left in between. The CDR3 runs to 19 residues. This chain joins TRBV27 and TRBJ2-7, with a weak D call TRBD1 (5 bases). The sequences come from CD4+ or CD8+ T cells sorted from blood, collected in a trial of the OX40 agonist ivuxolimab. The source is an adult with an advanced solid tumor such as melanoma, head and neck, liver or kidney cancer. CDR3 sequence: CASSLKSPGPADPRHEQYF. The DNA of the CDR3 is TGTGCCAGCAGTTTAAAGTCACCAGGGCCCGCGGACCCCCGTCACGAGCAGTACTTC.